The TCR beta chain under discussion was sequenced for a study of CD8 T cells in Susac syndrome. The CDR3 is 14 amino acids. Germline lookup yields CDR1 KGHSH and CDR2 LQKENI. The V gene lost 4 bases and the J gene lost 3 bases, with 12 bases spanning the gap. Reverse transcription of roughly 0.45 to 1 ug RNA used random hexamers. TCRdb reprocessed the immunoSEQ multiplex PCR reads via MiXCR and lists one record per CDR3 protein. Among about 430,000 distinct CDR3 sequences listed, about 85% were seen once. The sequencing sample was made of CD8+ T cells from PBMCs. The chain links TRBV18 to TRBJ1-1; D may be TRBD1 (5 bases). The clonotype was recovered from a human donor with multiple sclerosis. The CDR3 DNA reads TGTGCCAGCTCACGGGTCTGGGACCACACTGAAGCTTTCTTT. Encoded protein: CASSRVWDHTEAFF.